The clone carrying this T cell receptor (beta chain) was detected once. Its target is unknown. The CDR3 extends over 14 amino acids. Deletions cut 2 bases from V and 0 bases from J, with 8 bases between. Germline V gene lookup returns CDR1 SGHVS and CDR2 FNYEAQ. The sample comes from a study of T cell responses to AZD1222 COVID-19 vaccine. Study outcomes and limitations: Spike as a whole was targeted by vaccine-associated CD4 TCRs, dominant at 160-218 and 743-854. A reported finding is that nearly half of spike-specific TCRs target unmutated variant regions. There were repertoire samples only from the period after the peak T cell response. Donors, mostly white British, included more females; clonal diversity was possibly underestimated.

The method was immunoSEQ multiplex PCR; TCRdb's version includes in-frame clones alone and lacks a portion of them. The sample includes some 170,000 clones, roughly nine tenths of them seen just once. The sequence was collected from an adult who received the AZD1222 COVID-19 vaccine. V gene TRBV7-6 combines with J gene TRBJ2-7; the D gene is possibly TRBD2 (6 bases). The sample in question was peripheral blood, obtained 28 days after the second AZD1222 dose. CDR3 sequence (DNA): TGTGCCAGCAGCTTACCCGGGAGCTCCTACGAGCAGTACTTC. Its protein is CASSLPGSSYEQYF.